These T cell receptor beta chains were read from a single sample in a study of neurological immune-mediated disorders. TCRdb re-analysed the 5' RACE reads in MiXCR, keeping a single row per CDR3 protein. In the table there are approximately 80,000 distinct CDR3 sequences, about 4.3% of which are singletons. Sequencing was performed on PBMCs. These receptors originate from an older woman with multiple sclerosis. The CDR3 runs from the conserved cysteine through the conserved F or W. Each record gives: CDR3 DNA, CDR3 protein, V gene, J gene, clone size, D gene. The D gene is left open where the match is weak. Clone size is given for some rows only: seen once, a few or many times, or a class if the clone is expanded.

DNA: TGTGCCAGCAGTAAACTAGGTGGGACAGCTAACACCGGGGAGCTGTTTTTT
CDR3: CASSKLGGTANTGELFF
V: TRBV12-3/TRBV12-4
J: TRBJ2-2
size: many
D: TRBD1

DNA: TGCGCCAGCAGCTTGGTACAGGCAGACACTGAAGCTTTCTTT
CDR3: CASSLVQADTEAFF
V: TRBV5-1
J: TRBJ1-1
size: many
D: -

DNA: TGTGCCAGCTCCCCCGGAAGGGAGGGTGGCTACACCTTC
CDR3: CASSPGREGGYTF
V: TRBV18
J: TRBJ1-2
size: many
D: -

DNA: TGTGCCAGCAGTAGGGGGCAACAAGAGACCCAGTACTTC
CDR3: CASSRGQQETQYF
V: TRBV11-2
J: TRBJ2-5
size: many
D: TRBD1

DNA: TGTGCCAGCAGCCGAACGGACAGGATGGCAAATGAGCAGTTCTTC
CDR3: CASSRTDRMANEQFF
V: TRBV9
J: TRBJ2-1
size: -
D: TRBD1

DNA: TGCGCCAGCAGCTTGAAGGGACACCCGAGCTCCTACAATGAGCAGTTCTTC
CDR3: CASSLKGHPSSYNEQFF
V: TRBV5-1
J: TRBJ2-1
size: many
D: -

DNA: TGCAGTGCTAGGTCCAGGGGCAATAACATGAACACTGAAGCTTTCTTT
CDR3: CSARSRGNNMNTEAFF
V: TRBV20-1
J: TRBJ1-1
size: many
D: -

DNA: TGCAGTGTCCAGAAGGGGACTGAAGCTTTCTTT
CDR3: CSVQKGTEAFF
V: TRBV20-1
J: TRBJ1-1
size: many
D: -

DNA: TGTGCCATCAGTGCACGGGGACAGGGGGCCTACGAGCAGTACTTC
CDR3: CAISARGQGAYEQYF
V: TRBV10-3
J: TRBJ2-7
size: many
D: TRBD1

DNA: TGCGCCAGCAGCACGGGACTAACCTACGAGCAGTACTTC
CDR3: CASSTGLTYEQYF
V: TRBV5-1
J: TRBJ2-7
size: many
D: TRBD2

DNA: TGTGCCAGCAGCTTACTAGCGGGGGGTACGCAGTATTTT
CDR3: CASSLLAGGTQYF
V: TRBV11-3
J: TRBJ2-3
size: -
D: TRBD2

DNA: TGTGCCAGCAGCGTAGAACAGGCGTCCTACGAGCAGTACTTC
CDR3: CASSVEQASYEQYF
V: TRBV9
J: TRBJ2-7
size: many
D: -

DNA: TGTGCCAGCAAACCCTCTAGCTGGGGGGTGACCCTGTACTTC
CDR3: CASKPSSWGVTLYF
V: TRBV7-2
J: TRBJ2-5
size: -
D: -

DNA: TGTGCCAGCAGATCCGGGACGCCAACGACCGGGGAGCTGTTTTTT
CDR3: CASRSGTPTTGELFF
V: TRBV12-3/TRBV12-4
J: TRBJ2-2
size: many
D: -

DNA: TGTGCCAGCAGCGTAGGTGGCGCGGGAGACGCTTTCTTT
CDR3: CASSVGGAGDAFF
V: TRBV9
J: TRBJ1-1
size: many
D: -

DNA: TGCAGTGCCCCTTATTCCGGGACAAATCAGCCCCAGCATTTT
CDR3: CSAPYSGTNQPQHF
V: TRBV20-1
J: TRBJ1-5
size: many
D: -

DNA: TGTGCCAGCAGCTTGGAAATAGGGGGAACTGAAGCTTTCTTT
CDR3: CASSLEIGGTEAFF
V: TRBV5-8
J: TRBJ1-1
size: few
D: -

DNA: TGTGCCAGCTTTAGTCGACCGGGACTCGGTTGGAATGAGCAGTTCTTC
CDR3: CASFSRPGLGWNEQFF
V: TRBV5-5
J: TRBJ2-1
size: many
D: -

DNA: TGCAGCGTTGAAGATTGGGACGGCGGGATGTGGGGCTACACCTTC
CDR3: CSVEDWDGGMWGYTF
V: TRBV29-1
J: TRBJ1-2
size: many
D: -

DNA: TGCGCCAGCAGCTCCATGGACAGCCGATCCTACGAGCAGAACTTC
CDR3: CASSSMDSRSYEQNF
V: TRBV5-1
J: TRBJ2-7
size: few
D: -

DNA: TGCGCCAGCAGCTTGGCCGAGGCAAACTATGGCTACACCTTC
CDR3: CASSLAEANYGYTF
V: TRBV5-1
J: TRBJ1-2
size: few
D: -

DNA: TGTGCCAGCAGCGATCCCTACAACGCAGATACGCAGTATTTT
CDR3: CASSDPYNADTQYF
V: TRBV9
J: TRBJ2-3
size: many
D: -

DNA: TGTGCCAGCTCACGAAGCAACTACAATGAGCAGTTCTTC
CDR3: CASSRSNYNEQFF
V: TRBV18
J: TRBJ2-1
size: few
D: -

DNA: TGCAGTGCTCGAACCTACAATGAGCAGTTCTTC
CDR3: CSARTYNEQFF
V: TRBV20-1
J: TRBJ2-1
size: many
D: -

DNA: TGTGCCAGCAGGCCAGGGCTAGTGAACACTGAAGCTTTCTTT
CDR3: CASRPGLVNTEAFF
V: TRBV12-3/TRBV12-4
J: TRBJ1-1
size: many
D: -

DNA: TGTGCCAGCAGCCTTGATTACGAGCAGTACTTC
CDR3: CASSLDYEQYF
V: TRBV7-8
J: TRBJ2-7
size: many
D: -

DNA: TGTGCCAGCAGCCAAGAGATAGTCGGCCGGGACAATGAGCAGTTCTTC
CDR3: CASSQEIVGRDNEQFF
V: TRBV3-1
J: TRBJ2-1
size: many
D: -

DNA: TGTGCCTGGAGTGCTCGCCCCGGGACAGCCCATTACTACACCTTC
CDR3: CAWSARPGTAHYYTF
V: TRBV30
J: TRBJ1-2
size: many
D: TRBD1

DNA: TGTGCCAGCAGGACAGGGGCCGCAACCGGGGAGCTGTTTTTT
CDR3: CASRTGAATGELFF
V: TRBV28
J: TRBJ2-2
size: many
D: TRBD1

DNA: TGCGCCAGCAGCCTCAGGGGGCCGAACACTGAAGCTTTCTTT
CDR3: CASSLRGPNTEAFF
V: TRBV5-1
J: TRBJ1-1
size: many
D: TRBD1

DNA: TGTGCCAGCAGTAAAGAGGGAATTTTGAACACTGAAGCTTTCTTT
CDR3: CASSKEGILNTEAFF
V: TRBV6-4
J: TRBJ1-1
size: many
D: -

DNA: TGTGCCAGCGGGGGGACTAGCGGGGGGAGTAGTGAGCAGTTCTTC
CDR3: CASGGTSGGSSEQFF
V: TRBV12-3/TRBV12-4
J: TRBJ2-1
size: many
D: TRBD2

DNA: TGTGCCAGCAGCTTCGGGACAGGGGGCTTGGAGACCCAGTACTTC
CDR3: CASSFGTGGLETQYF
V: TRBV7-2
J: TRBJ2-5
size: many
D: TRBD1

DNA: TGTGCCAGCAGTTCCCCTAGCGGAGCCTACAATGAGCAGTTCTTC
CDR3: CASSSPSGAYNEQFF
V: TRBV12-3/TRBV12-4
J: TRBJ2-1
size: few
D: TRBD2

DNA: TGCGCCAGCAGCCTCGGGGGCACCTTGCGGACCCAGTACTTC
CDR3: CASSLGGTLRTQYF
V: TRBV5-1
J: TRBJ2-5
size: many
D: -

DNA: TGCAGTGCTACTCTGGGCGACTATGGCTACACCTTC
CDR3: CSATLGDYGYTF
V: TRBV20-1
J: TRBJ1-2
size: many
D: -

DNA: TGCAGTGCTAGACGGACAGGGAGCGATAATTCACCCCTCCACTTT
CDR3: CSARRTGSDNSPLHF
V: TRBV20-1
J: TRBJ1-6
size: many
D: TRBD1

DNA: TGCAGCGTGCGACAGGGGGTGTTTGACGAGAAGTACTTC
CDR3: CSVRQGVFDEKYF
V: TRBV29-1
J: TRBJ2-7
size: -
D: TRBD1

DNA: TGCGCCAGCAGCCAACGGACAGGGGGCCAGCCCCAGCATTTT
CDR3: CASSQRTGGQPQHF
V: TRBV4-1
J: TRBJ1-5
size: many
D: TRBD1

DNA: TGTGCCAGCAGCTTGGACATTACCTCCTACGAGCAGTACTTC
CDR3: CASSLDITSYEQYF
V: TRBV5-5
J: TRBJ2-7
size: many
D: -

DNA: TGTGCCAGCTCACTCATGGTGGCGGACAGTATACAGACCCAGTACTTC
CDR3: CASSLMVADSIQTQYF
V: TRBV18
J: TRBJ2-5
size: few
D: -

DNA: TGCGCCAGCAGCTGGGCGAATGAGCAGTTCTTC
CDR3: CASSWANEQFF
V: TRBV5-1
J: TRBJ2-1
size: many
D: -

DNA: TGTGCCAGCACCGTAAACCAAGGGGCCAACAAGGGACGTTACAATGAGCAGTTCTTC
CDR3: CASTVNQGANKGRYNEQFF
V: TRBV6-2/TRBV6-3
J: TRBJ2-1
size: many
D: -

DNA: TGTGCCTGGGCCCGCCAGGGGGGAAATTTTGATACGCAGTATTTT
CDR3: CAWARQGGNFDTQYF
V: TRBV30
J: TRBJ2-3
size: many
D: -

DNA: TGCAGTGGGACGACAGGGGGGGCCGCTGAAGCTTTCTTT
CDR3: CSGTTGGAAEAFF
V: TRBV20-1
J: TRBJ1-1
size: many
D: TRBD1

DNA: TGTGCCAGCAGTCCCGGGACTTACGAGCAGTACTTC
CDR3: CASSPGTYEQYF
V: TRBV12-3/TRBV12-4
J: TRBJ2-7
size: many
D: -

DNA: TGCAGTGCTAGGGTTTTAGCGGGGGTCCGGAATGAGCAGTTCTTC
CDR3: CSARVLAGVRNEQFF
V: TRBV20-1
J: TRBJ2-1
size: many
D: TRBD2

DNA: TGCGCCAGCAGCTTGTCCCAGGGTGGTTATGAAAAACTGTTTTTT
CDR3: CASSLSQGGYEKLFF
V: TRBV5-1
J: TRBJ1-4
size: many
D: -

DNA: TGTGCCAGCAGTTACCCCACCGGGATCGATAATGAAAAACTGTTTTTT
CDR3: CASSYPTGIDNEKLFF
V: TRBV6-6
J: TRBJ1-4
size: many
D: -

DNA: TGTGCCAGCAGCCGAGGGACAGGAGAGATCCTGCCCCAGCATTTT
CDR3: CASSRGTGEILPQHF
V: TRBV11-2
J: TRBJ1-5
size: few
D: TRBD1